The 23 T cell receptor beta chains given below trace back to one sample, sequenced in a study of blood T cell repertoires in COVID-19. TCRdb keeps only in-frame clones here, not all; method: immunoSEQ multiplex PCR. Among some 130,000 clones listed, around 89% were seen once. The sequenced material came from peripheral blood. These receptors were collected from a man aged 60 to 75 with active or convalescent COVID-19.

The chain recombines TRBV5-1 with TRBJ2-1, with D maybe TRBD1 (5 bases). The ends were cut back, 0 bases at V and 6 bases at J, with 7 bases in the middle. Germline V gene sequence: CDR1 SGHRS, CDR2 YFSETQ. There are 13 residues in the CDR3. The CDR3 loop reads CASSLGQGNEQFF. CDR3 sequence (DNA): TGCGCCAGCAGCTTGGGCCAGGGCAATGAGCAGTTCTTC. Variable domain in full (rest from reference TRBV5-1 and TRBJ2-1): KAGVTQTPRYLIKTRGQQVTLSCSPISGHRSVSWYQQTPGQGLQFLFEYFSETQRNKGNFPGRFSGRQFSNSRSEMNVSTLELGDSALYLCASSLGQGNEQFFGPGTRLTVL.

The chain has TRBV25-1 and TRBJ1-1; 9 bases match TRBD1. CDR1 is MGHDK, CDR2 SYGVNS, per germline. This CDR3 has 15 residues. J gave up 3 bases and V 4 bases, and 6 bases lay outside the gene matches. CDR3 DNA: TGTGCCAGCAGTGTGGGGACAGGGTGGGACACTGAAGCTTTCTTT. Translation gives CASSVGTGWDTEAFF.

V is TRBV6-6 and J is TRBJ2-5; TRBD1 agrees at 12 bases. The CDR3 has 16 amino acids. CDR1 MNHNY and CDR2 SVGAGI come from the germline V gene (reference sequence). Trimming at V came to 3 bases and at J to 5 bases, leaving 7 bases not matched to a gene. This chain's CDR3 is CASSYSGTGGVETQYF. CDR3 nucleotide sequence: TGTGCCAGCAGTTATTCCGGGACAGGGGGCGTCGAGACCCAGTACTTC.

V is TRBV6-1 and J is TRBJ2-1; 10 bases are a match to TRBD2. The CDR3 is made up of 18 amino acids. Germline CDR1 and CDR2: MNHNS and SASEGT. The V gene end was trimmed by 2 bases and the J gene end by 6 bases; junction bases not matched to a gene: 13. The CDR3 protein is CASSERKASGSWPNEQFF. CDR3 bases: TGTGCCAGCAGTGAAAGAAAGGCTAGCGGGAGTTGGCCCAATGAGCAGTTCTTC.

The rearrangement uses TRBV24-1 and TRBJ2-1; 8 bases fit TRBD2. CDR1 KGHDR and CDR2 SFDVKD come from the germline V gene. V dropped 4 bases and J dropped 0; count of bases not matched to a gene: 4. This CDR3 region has 16 residues. The CDR3 coding sequence is TGTGCCACCAGTGACCCGGGGGGGCGCTCCTACAATGAGCAGTTCTTC. Translation gives CATSDPGGRSYNEQFF.

The rearrangement uses TRBV5-6 and TRBJ2-7, with 9 bases matching TRBD1. Germline CDR1 is SGHDT and CDR2 is YYEEEE. Germline trimming cut 4 bases from V and 12 bases from J; bases unmatched to any gene: 8. This CDR3 has 12 amino acids. The CDR3 sequence is CASSIGTGKLYF. The CDR3, as DNA: TGTGCCAGCAGCATAGGGACAGGGAAACTGTACTTC.

The V call is TRBV11-2, the J call TRBJ2-5, with D uncertain. Trimming removed 0 bases from V and 3 bases from J, with 8 bases in between. The germline V gene has CDR1 SGHAT and CDR2 FQNNGV. The CDR3 spans 14 residues. CDR3 loop: CASSLEMGKETQYF. CDR3 nucleotides: TGTGCCAGCAGCTTAGAAATGGGCAAAGAGACCCAGTACTTC.

This clone was seen once. The chain has TRBV4-1 and TRBJ1-3, with 7 bases fitting TRBD1. The V and J ends lost 4 bases and 2 bases, in that order; junction bases with no gene match: 5. The CDR3 length is 15 residues. Germline V lookup: CDR1 MGHRA, CDR2 YSYEKL. The CDR3 is CASSPDRAAGNTIYF. The CDR3 DNA follows: TGCGCCAGCAGCCCCGACAGGGCTGCTGGAAACACCATATATTTT.

The rearrangement uses TRBV7-3 and TRBJ1-1; maybe TRBD1 (5 bases). V was cut by 4 bases and J by 3 bases, with 9 bases left in between. Germline V gives CDR1 SGHTA, CDR2 FQGTGA. The CDR3 sequence is 13 residues long. The CDR3 is CASSSDRHTEAFF. As DNA, the CDR3 is TGTGCCAGCAGCTCTGACAGACACACTGAAGCTTTCTTT. Complete variable domain (other parts from reference TRBV7-3 and TRBJ1-1): GAGVSQTPSNKVTEKGKYVELRCDPISGHTALYWYRQSLGQGPEFLIYFQGTGAADDSGLPNDRFFAVRPEGSVSTLKIQRTERGDSAVYLCASSSDRHTEAFFGQGTRLTVV.

This chain links TRBV28 with TRBJ1-4, with TRBD1 as a possible D gene (6 bases). The CDR3 covers 17 residues. Germline CDR1 and CDR2: MDHEN and SYDVKM. With 5 bases removed from V and 0 bases from J, the gap between germline ends came to 16 bases. Here the CDR3 DNA reads TGTGCCAGCAGTGGGGGGGGAGGACAGTCAACTAATGAAAAACTGTTTTTT. This gives the protein CASSGGGGQSTNEKLFF. Together with reference TRBV28 and TRBJ1-4, the CDR3 gives the full variable domain: DVKVTQSSRYLVKRTGEKVFLECVQDMDHENMFWYRQDPGLGLRLIYFSYDVKMKEKGDIPEGYSVSREKKERFSLILESASTNQTSMYLCASSGGGGQSTNEKLFFGSGTQLSVL.

The chain recombines TRBV2 with TRBJ2-3; weak D call: TRBD2 (5 bases). Germline lookup yields CDR1 SNHLY and CDR2 FYNNEI. V was cut by 5 bases and J by 1 base, with 13 bases left in between. The CDR3 is made up of 15 amino acids. The CDR3 loop reads CASSSREGGTDTQYF. CDR3 nucleotides: TGTGCCAGCAGTTCCCGCGAGGGTGGCACAGATACGCAGTATTTT.

The chain has TRBV5-1 and TRBJ2-3; 7 bases match TRBD1. V lost 6 bases, J lost 2 bases, and 9 bases stayed unmatched. Germline-derived CDR1 and CDR2 are SGHRS and YFSETQ. CDR3 length: 15 amino acids. CDR3 protein: CASTPRGIYTDTQYF. As DNA, the CDR3 is TGCGCCAGCACCCCCAGGGGGATTTACACAGATACGCAGTATTTT.

This chain links TRBV28 with TRBJ1-4; the D is unclear. The CDR3 runs 14 residues. Trimming removed 3 bases from V and 10 bases from J, with 15 bases in between. Germline V CDR1 and CDR2: MDHEN, SYDVKM. The CDR3 loop is CASSFYNREGKLFF. Here the CDR3 DNA reads TGTGCCAGCAGTTTCTATAACAGAGAGGGAAAACTGTTTTTT.

The chain links TRBV6-5 to TRBJ1-4; no definite D call. This CDR3 is built from 12 residues. V was pared by 7 bases and J by 13 bases, with 16 bases between. Germline assignment: CDR1 MNHEY and CDR2 SVGAGI. The CDR3 here is CASKNRVMGLFF. The CDR3 nucleotides read TGTGCCAGCAAAAATCGGGTGATGGGACTGTTTTTT.

The V call is TRBV21-1, the J call TRBJ2-7; the table's D call, TRBD1, has no DNA check behind it. TRBV21-1 is noted as a pseudogene. CDR3 length: 17 amino acids. The CDR3, as DNA: TGTGCCAGCAGCCCCCCCCGCCCAACAGGGCCCTCCTACGAGCAGTACTTC. This gives the protein CASSPPRPTGPSYEQYF.

The chain is built from TRBV27 and TRBJ2-5; the match to TRBD2 covers 11 bases. The V gene end was trimmed by 6 bases and the J gene end by 8 bases; junction bases not matched to a gene: 5. CDR3 length: 13 residues. Germline CDR1 MNHEY, CDR2 SMNVEV (reference sequence). CDR3 nucleotides: TGTGCCAGCAGACGTAGCGGGAGGGAAACCCAGTACTTC. It yields the protein CASRRSGRETQYF.

This clone was detected only once. The genes are TRBV6-5 and TRBJ2-1; TRBD2 matches 7 bases. CDR1 and CDR2 (germline): MNHEY, SVGAGI. The J segment lost 4 bases and the V segment lost 4 bases, leaving 4 bases of the junction unmatched. The CDR3 is made up of 14 amino acids. CDR3 in amino acids: CASSSWGGYNEQFF. The CDR3 region has the DNA TGTGCCAGCAGTTCCTGGGGGGGGTACAATGAGCAGTTCTTC.

The chain links TRBV27 to TRBJ2-3; D call uncertain. Germline-derived CDR1 and CDR2 are MNHEY and SMNVEV (reference sequence). This CDR3 region has 14 residues. The V gene lost 6 bases and the J gene lost 2 bases, with 12 bases spanning the gap. CDR3 sequence reads: CASSVALNTDTQYF. Here the CDR3 DNA reads TGTGCCAGCAGCGTTGCACTAAACACAGATACGCAGTATTTT.

The V and J genes are TRBV6-5 and TRBJ1-2; 8 bases fit TRBD1. Trimming at V came to 7 bases and at J to 5 bases, leaving 12 bases not matched to a gene. This CDR3 comprises 15 residues. Germline CDR1 and CDR2: MNHEY and SVGAGI. The CDR3 protein is CASISGTGGRYGYTF. The CDR3 DNA is TGTGCCAGCATTTCCGGGACAGGAGGAAGGTATGGCTACACCTTC.

This clone was picked up a small number of times. The V and J genes are TRBV6-6 and TRBJ2-7, with a weak D call TRBD1 (6 bases). Trimming shortened V by 1 base and J by 0 bases, and 10 bases separated the two germline ends. CDR1 and CDR2 from the germline V gene are MNHNY and SVGAGI (reference sequence). This CDR3 has 15 residues. CDR3 in amino acids: CASSYYDRISYEQYF. CDR3 sequence (DNA): TGTGCCAGCAGTTACTATGACAGGATCTCCTACGAGCAGTACTTC.

This chain joins TRBV18 and TRBJ1-2; a possible D gene is TRBD1 (6 bases). CDR3 length: 16 amino acids. V lost 6 bases to trimming and J lost 6 bases, with 23 bases between them. Germline CDR1 and CDR2: KGHSH and LQKENI. CDR3 region: CASSSRGHGLSDGYTF. Written as DNA, the CDR3 is TGTGCCAGCTCCTCTAGGGGACACGGGCTATCGGATGGCTACACCTTC.

This clone came up once. The gene calls are TRBV11-2 and TRBJ2-1; 7 bases are shared with TRBD2. Germline V gene lookup returns CDR1 SGHAT and CDR2 FQNNGV. The V and J ends lost 9 bases and 2 bases, in that order; junction bases with no gene match: 7. This CDR3 is built from 14 residues. Written as DNA, the CDR3 is TGTGCCAGTTACGGGGGGATGACCTACAATGAGCAGTTCTTC. As protein: CASYGGMTYNEQFF. Filled out from reference TRBV11-2 and TRBJ2-1, the complete variable domain reads EAGVAQSPRYKIIEKRQSVAFWCNPISGHATLYWYQQILGQGPKLLIQFQNNGVVDDSQLPKDRFSAERLKGVDSTLKIQPAKLEDSAVYLCASYGGMTYNEQFFGPGTRLTVL.

The V call is TRBV7-9, the J call TRBJ1-1; 8 bases match TRBD1. CDR3 size: 14 residues. J lost 1 base, V lost 3 bases, and 1 base had no gene match. Per germline, CDR1 SEHNR and CDR2 FQNEAQ (reference sequence). CDR3: CASSFGTGNTEAFF. The DNA for the CDR3 is TGTGCCAGCAGCTTCGGGACAGGGAACACTGAAGCTTTCTTT.